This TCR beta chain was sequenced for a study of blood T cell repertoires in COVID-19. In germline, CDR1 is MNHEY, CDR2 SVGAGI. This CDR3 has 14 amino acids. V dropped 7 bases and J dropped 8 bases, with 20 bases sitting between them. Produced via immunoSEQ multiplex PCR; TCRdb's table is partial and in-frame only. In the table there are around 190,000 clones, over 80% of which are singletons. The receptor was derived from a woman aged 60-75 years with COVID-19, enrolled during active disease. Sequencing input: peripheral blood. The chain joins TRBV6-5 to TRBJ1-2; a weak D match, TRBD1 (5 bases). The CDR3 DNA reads TGTGCCAGCATTCCCTCAGGCGGGGGAAGGGGCTACACCTTC. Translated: CASIPSGGGRGYTF.